This TCR beta chain came from a study of beta chain features in type 1 diabetes. Study-level results: Shortening of TCRB CDR3s, moderate but significant, appeared in all four CD4+ subsets of Type 1 diabetes patients.

Regarding this clone: Its antigen is not identified.

Expressed TCRB transcripts got sequenced, as all isolated RNA was reverse transcribed. Using immunoSEQ multiplex PCR, the repertoire was profiled, and TCRdb retains in-frame clones only, with some absent. In the table there are under 200,000 clones, approximately 9% of which are singletons. Sequencing was done on a sample of central memory CD4+ T cells from blood. The TCR was taken from a woman aged 18-30 years with type 1 diabetes.

The chain's CDR3 is CASSSPAGMTDTQYF. The CDR3 region has the DNA TGTGCCAGCAGCTCCCCAGCGGGAATGACAGATACGCAGTATTTT. The chain couples TRBV7-9 to TRBJ2-3; 7 nucleotides align to TRBD2. Trimming removed 4 bases from V and 3 bases from J; junction bases left unmatched: 7. The V gene's germline CDR1 is SEHNR and CDR2 FQNEAQ (reference sequence). The CDR3 runs 15 residues.